The 11 T cell receptor beta chains below were found in one sample sequenced in a study of blood T cell repertoires in COVID-19. Profiling relied on immunoSEQ multiplex PCR, and the TCRdb table lists in-frame clones only, not all of them. The table records about 50,000 clones, 75% to 90% of them present only once. Specimen: peripheral blood. The receptors come from a man between 60 and 70 years old with acute or convalescent COVID-19.

The genes are TRBV2 and TRBJ1-5, with 9 bases fitting TRBD1. V was clipped by 9 bases and J by 7 bases; unmatched bases: 7. CDR1 SNHLY and CDR2 FYNNEI come from the germline V gene. CDR3 length: 13 amino acids. The CDR3 DNA sequence: TGTGCCAGTCAACAGGGGGCAGGACAGCCCCAGCATTTT. It is translated as CASQQGAGQPQHF.

This sequence joins TRBV5-1 and TRBJ2-2, with TRBD2 matching over 7 bases. The CDR3 totals 16 residues. Germline trimming cut 4 bases from V and 11 bases from J; bases unmatched to any gene: 17. Germline V CDR1 and CDR2: SGHRS, YFSETQ. The CDR3 DNA reads TGCGCCAGCAGCCCCCCGGGGCTAGCGGATACGAGAGAGCTGTTTTTT. This encodes CASSPPGLADTRELFF.

This clone is a singleton in its sample. The chain combines TRBV10-3 with TRBJ1-5; TRBD1 is a possible D gene (6 bases). The CDR3 has 15 amino acids. Germline V gene data show CDR1 as ENHRY and CDR2 as SYGVKD. Trimming pared 7 bases from V and 5 bases from J, leaving 18 bases between. CDR3 protein: CAINWATGAHQPQHF. Written as DNA, the CDR3 is TGTGCCATCAATTGGGCGACAGGCGCCCATCAGCCCCAGCATTTT.

The rearrangement links TRBV24-1 to TRBJ2-1; D is unclear. From germline, CDR1 is KGHDR and CDR2 SFDVKD. The V gene lost 3 bases and the J gene lost 9 bases, with 8 bases spanning the gap. CDR3 length: 12 amino acids. This CDR3 is CATSDPQAEQFF. The CDR3 nucleotides are TGTGCCACCAGTGATCCCCAGGCTGAGCAGTTCTTC.

The chain couples TRBV27 to TRBJ2-7, with 9 bases that match TRBD2. After removal of 3 bases from V and 2 bases from J, the junction contained 5 bases not matched to a gene. This CDR3 region has 15 residues. Germline CDR1 MNHEY, CDR2 SMNVEV (reference sequence). The CDR3 nucleotides are TGTGCCAGCAGTTTTTTGCGGGAGGGTCCCTACGAGCAGTACTTC. Its translation: CASSFLREGPYEQYF.

The V gene is TRBV28, the J gene TRBJ2-7, with D tentatively TRBD2 (6 bases). The CDR3 runs 17 residues. The V end was cut by 4 bases, the J end by 5 bases, with 24 bases between. The germline V gene has CDR1 MDHEN and CDR2 SYDVKM. CDR3 residues: CASSSHPPSVYGHEQYF. For the CDR3, the DNA is TGTGCCAGCAGTTCCCACCCCCCTAGCGTTTATGGCCACGAGCAGTACTTC.

The CDR3 coding sequence is TGTGCCAGCTCACCTGTACGGGGCAATGAGCAGTTCTTC. Translated: CASSPVRGNEQFF. The chain recombines TRBV18 with TRBJ2-1, with D tentatively TRBD2 (5 bases). Per germline, CDR1 KGHSH and CDR2 LQKENI. V shed 3 bases and J shed 6 bases, with 9 bases lying between them. CDR3 length equals 13 residues.

The chain is built from TRBV5-4 and TRBJ2-7; 9 bases fit TRBD1. J lost 3 bases, V lost 4 bases, and 8 bases had no gene match. Germline CDR1 is SGHNT and CDR2 is YYREEE (reference sequence). The CDR3 length is 15 residues. The CDR3 sequence: CASSTGQGTLYEQYF. CDR3 nucleotide sequence: TGTGCCAGCAGCACCGGACAGGGGACCCTCTACGAGCAGTACTTC.

This clone has just one count. The chain uses TRBV28 and TRBJ1-2; the D is unclear. Trimming took 3 bases from V and 4 from J, leaving 6 bases between them. The germline CDR1 and CDR2 sequences are MDHEN and SYDVKM. The CDR3 is 12 residues long. This CDR3 is CASSLASYGYTF. The CDR3 nucleotides are TGTGCCAGCAGTTTGGCCAGCTATGGCTACACCTTC.

The chain joins TRBV30 to TRBJ2-7; TRBD1 matches at 7 bases. V trimming: 1 base; J trimming: 6 bases; junction bases outside the gene matches: 0. The CDR3 length is 11 residues. Germline lookup yields CDR1 GTSNPN and CDR2 SVGIG (reference sequence). The CDR3 DNA reads TGTGCCTGGAGTGCAGGGGGCGAGCAGTACTTC. This gives the protein CAWSAGGEQYF.

Only one count was recorded for this clone. This sequence joins TRBV18 and TRBJ1-2, with a tentative D call TRBD1 (5 bases). This CDR3 has 16 amino acids. Germline lookup yields CDR1 KGHSH and CDR2 LQKENI. V lost 3 bases and J 2 bases, leaving 16 bases between the germline ends. In nucleotides, the CDR3 is TGTGCCAGCTCACCTCCGGGACGGACTACCAACTATGGCTACACCTTC. It codes for CASSPPGRTTNYGYTF.